This T cell receptor (beta chain) was captured by sequencing in a study of blood T cell repertoires in COVID-19. The germline CDR1 and CDR2 sequences are MDHEN and SYDVKM. V shed 3 bases and J shed 2 bases, with 13 bases lying between them. CDR3 length equals 15 residues. Each participant's cohort was designated according to participant-reported clinical history. As processed by the authors: Researchers report that nucleated cell counts were estimated from reference gene primer amplification. Libraries were prepared by immunoSEQ multiplex PCR; TCRdb keeps only in-frame clonotypes and omits some of them. The V and J calls and clone size come from that table; D and trimming were worked out from the DNA. The repertoire consists of a few hundred thousand clones, with around 84% occurring once and the leading ten covering about 7%.

The rearrangement uses TRBV28 and TRBJ1-2; weak D call: TRBD1 (5 bases). Material: PBMCs or T cells enriched from blood (not recorded which). The TCR was taken from a woman in her thirties or forties who had recovered from COVID-19. The CDR3 is CASSFGGGRNYGYTF. CDR3 DNA: TGTGCCAGCAGTTTCGGGGGTGGACGGAACTATGGCTACACCTTC.